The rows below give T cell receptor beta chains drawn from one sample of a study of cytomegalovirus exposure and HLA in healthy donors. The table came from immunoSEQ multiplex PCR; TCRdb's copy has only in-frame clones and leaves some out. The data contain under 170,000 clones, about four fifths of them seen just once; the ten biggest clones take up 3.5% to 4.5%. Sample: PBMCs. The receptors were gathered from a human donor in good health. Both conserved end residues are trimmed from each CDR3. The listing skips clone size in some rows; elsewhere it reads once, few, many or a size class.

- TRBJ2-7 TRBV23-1 ASSQALSGSAGYEQY
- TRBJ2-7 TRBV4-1 ASSQDGLAGSSYEQY
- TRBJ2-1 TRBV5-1 ASSLAGRGLKDMDEQF
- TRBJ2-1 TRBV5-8 ASSLGDNSYNEQF
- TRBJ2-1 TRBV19 ASSSVTSASYNEQF
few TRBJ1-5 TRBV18 ASSPRGNQPQH
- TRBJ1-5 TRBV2 ASSGQGTYSNQPQH
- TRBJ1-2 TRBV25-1 ASSDINYGYT
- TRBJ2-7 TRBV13 ASSFTGSHEQY
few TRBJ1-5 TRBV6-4 ASSDSPPGQGRQPQH
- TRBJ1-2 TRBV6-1 ASILVRSTNGYT
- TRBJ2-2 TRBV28 ASRGLAGVDGAGELF
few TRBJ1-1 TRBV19 ASSRAGTAF
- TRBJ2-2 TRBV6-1 ASFLAGTGELF
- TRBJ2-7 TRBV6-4 ASSVRAGTYEQY
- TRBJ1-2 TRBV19 ASSNTRTGLDGYT
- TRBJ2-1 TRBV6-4 ASSDSTGGNEQF
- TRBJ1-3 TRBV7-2 ASSLGVVRAGNTIY
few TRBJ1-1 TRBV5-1 ASSPGQGNTEAF
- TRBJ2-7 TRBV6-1 ASSSGTGGFYEQY
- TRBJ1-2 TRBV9 ASSPEGVIYGYP
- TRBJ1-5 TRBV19 ASSTRQGALNQPQH
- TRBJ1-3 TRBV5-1 ASGESGNTIY
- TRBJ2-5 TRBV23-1 ASSLTGIQETQY
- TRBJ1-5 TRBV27 ASSIFGTGNQPQH
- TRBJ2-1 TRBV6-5 ASSYSMGGSYNEQF
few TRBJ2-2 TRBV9 ASSISGQNTGELF
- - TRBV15 ATSRDYGGYEQY
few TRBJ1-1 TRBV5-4 ASSLGHSAGEAF
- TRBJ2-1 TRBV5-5 ASSSPTGTSSYNEQF
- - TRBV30 AWSVPRRDEQY
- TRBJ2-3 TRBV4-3 ASSQGTRTDTQY
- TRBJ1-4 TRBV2 ASNLGGLSNEKLF
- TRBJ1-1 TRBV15 ATSRLSPEAF
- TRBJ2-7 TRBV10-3 AISSSGGTYEQY
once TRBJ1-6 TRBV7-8 ASSPSLGTTNSPLH
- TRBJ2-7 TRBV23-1 ASLRDRDFNEQY
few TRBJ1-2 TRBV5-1 ASSVGRQAHGYT
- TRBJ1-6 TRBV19 ASSSEQTSPLH
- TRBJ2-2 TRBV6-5 ASSRDRGWTGELF
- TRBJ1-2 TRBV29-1 SVESGGIYGYT
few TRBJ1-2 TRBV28 ASRGDYGYT
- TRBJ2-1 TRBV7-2 ASRSLSSPNEQF
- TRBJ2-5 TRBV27 ASSSPRMSETQY
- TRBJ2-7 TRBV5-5 ASSSAGLLYEQY
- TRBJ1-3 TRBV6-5 ASRATGNSGNTIY
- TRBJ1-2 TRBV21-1 ASSKEGDDYGYT
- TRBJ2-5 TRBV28 ASSLPGKTQY